A single sample gave rise to the 2 T cell receptor beta chains below, sequenced in a study of T cell responses to AZD1222 COVID-19 vaccine. Repertoires were generated with immunoSEQ multiplex PCR, while TCRdb's copy carries only in-frame clones and drops some. The table lists 130,000 or so clones, 80% to 90% of them singletons. The material was peripheral blood, obtained on day 0 of AZD1222 vaccination. The origin of the receptors is an adult in good health.

The chain has TRBV28 and TRBJ1-1, with D perhaps TRBD1 (5 bases). Germline loops: CDR1 MDHEN, CDR2 SYDVKM. The CDR3 extends over 13 amino acids. V was clipped by 5 bases and J by 2 bases, with 9 bases between them. This CDR3 reads CASSVGQNTEAFF. Here the CDR3 DNA reads TGTGCCAGCAGTGTAGGACAAAACACTGAAGCTTTCTTT.

To note about this clone: Other DNA sequences of this sample code for an identical CDR3. The chain links TRBV4-2 to TRBJ2-7; D is ambiguous. In germline, CDR1 is LGHNA, CDR2 YNFKEQ. This CDR3 is 12 amino acids long. Trimming stripped 1 base from V and 3 bases from J, with 4 bases between. CDR3: CASSQGGYEQYF. CDR3 DNA sequence: TGTGCCAGCAGCCAAGGAGGCTACGAGCAGTACTTC.